Listed below are T cell receptor beta chains from one sample, sequenced in a study of blood T cell repertoires in COVID-19. The method was immunoSEQ multiplex PCR; TCRdb's version includes in-frame clones alone and lacks a portion of them. This repertoire shows about 100,000 clones, 88% found once; its top ten account for 2.9%. The sample taken for sequencing was peripheral blood. The receptor set was obtained from a woman aged 80 or older with acute or convalescent COVID-19. CDR3s include the opening cysteine and the closing phenylalanine or tryptophan.

>TRBV5-4|TRBJ2-7
CASSPSGGSVAYEQYF
>TRBV18|TRBJ2-1
CASSQEGTSQKFF
>TRBV30|TRBJ1-4
CAWNFRGFNEKLFF
>TRBV12-3/TRBV12-4|TRBJ1-2
CASSLTTGGRTF
>TRBV7-6|TRBJ1-1
CASSTRRGLRGDTEAFF
>TRBV4-1|TRBJ1-6
CASSQDRVGNSPLHF
>TRBV4-1|TRBJ2-7
CASSPGIEQYF
>TRBV29-1|TRBJ1-2
CSATNTEYGYTF
>TRBV18|TRBJ1-2
CASSPSRDTVYGYTF
>TRBV10-3|TRBJ1-4
CAISEAENEKLFF
>TRBV9|TRBJ1-2
CASSGRAGNYGYTF
>TRBV4-3|TRBJ1-5
CASSQEYGDQPQHF
>TRBV5-6|TRBJ2-7
CASSFRTSGLTYEQYF
>TRBV5-6|TRBJ2-7
CASSLAGTGEQYF
>TRBV7-2|TRBJ1-2
CASTLWGDYTF
>TRBV19|TRBJ1-5
CASSIATGGNQPQHF
>TRBV12-5|TRBJ2-2
CASGSRQGYTGELFF
>TRBV19|TRBJ1-5
CAEGSPQHF
>TRBV18|TRBJ2-7
CASSPLDQDEQYF
>TRBV23-1|TRBJ1-1
CASRQQGATEAFF
>TRBV4-1|TRBJ2-1
CASSEGLAGGNEQFF
>TRBV6-1|TRBJ2-5
CASSAITGVGARETQYF
>TRBV6-5|TRBJ2-1
CASSYSGASSYNEQFF
>TRBV5-5|TRBJ1-1
CASSFSTGGPTEAFF
>TRBV7-9|TRBJ1-2
CASSLPLGVDYGYTF
>TRBV7-3|TRBJ1-1
CASSSQGAGTEAFF
>TRBV5-6|TRBJ1-2
CASSFATVSANYGYTF
>TRBV6-1|TRBJ1-4
CASSDLLHRGGAQEKLFF
>TRBV28|TRBJ2-7
CASSKNRGEGAYEQYF
>TRBV29-1|TRBJ2-5
CSVIGAQETQYF